Listed here are 23 T cell receptor beta chains from one sample, sequenced in a study of T cells in Graves' hyperthyroidism and ophthalmopathy. Amplification targeted TCR beta CDR3 regions from RNA transcripts. Primed by the HTBI set, a first-round RT-PCR was run on the TCR CDR3. In TCRdb, the multiplex PCR reads were re-called with MiXCR into one record per CDR3 protein. Counted here are a few hundred thousand distinct CDR3 sequences, around 20% occurring once; the ten biggest clones make up roughly 52%. Specimen: blood. The receptors derive from a woman in her forties or fifties with Graves' hyperthyroidism.

Only a few counts were recorded for this clonotype. The rearrangement links TRBV18 to TRBJ1-3; D uncertain. This CDR3 is 14 amino acids long. The ends were cut back, 2 bases at V and 3 bases at J, with 8 bases in the middle. The germline CDR1 and CDR2 sequences are KGHSH and LQKENI. DNA of the CDR3: TGTGCCAGCTCACCAGGGATAGATGGAAACACCATATATTTT. Protein product: CASSPGIDGNTIYF.

This clonotype was observed many times. The chain joins TRBV10-3 to TRBJ2-5; D gene uncertain. Deletions cut 2 bases from V and 0 bases from J, with 7 bases between. The CDR3 has 14 residues. CDR1 ENHRY and CDR2 SYGVKD come from the germline V gene. This CDR3 reads CAISEPGNQETQYF. As DNA, the CDR3 is TGTGCCATCAGTGAGCCCGGAAACCAAGAGACCCAGTACTTC.

This clonotype was seen at least ten times. The chain recombines TRBV2 with TRBJ1-1, with TRBD1 as a possible D gene (5 bases). Germline CDR1 and CDR2: SNHLY and FYNNEI. V shed 0 bases and J shed 1 base, with 9 bases lying between them. This CDR3 spans 15 amino acids. CDR3 sequence: CASSEAGGGNTEAFF. CDR3 DNA sequence: TGTGCCAGCAGTGAAGCGGGGGGGGGGAACACTGAAGCTTTCTTT.

This clonotype was found many times. The V gene is TRBV11-1, the J gene TRBJ2-5; either TRBD1 or TRBD2 may fit D (5 bases each). The CDR3 is made up of 13 amino acids. Germline CDR1 SGHAT, CDR2 FQDESV (reference sequence). Between the trimmed V and J ends, which lost 5 bases and 5 bases, there was a span of 12 bases. In DNA form, the CDR3 reads TGTGCCAGCAGCACACCAGGGACGGAGACCCAGTACTTC. Amino acid sequence: CASSTPGTETQYF.

This clonotype has more than one count but fewer than ten. J is TRBJ2-7 and V is TRBV6-1, with TRBD2 identical over 10 bases. The V gene's germline CDR1 is MNHNS and CDR2 SASEGT. The CDR3 extends over 13 amino acids. V dropped 10 bases and J dropped 5; count of bases not matched to a gene: 8. CDR3 DNA sequence: TGTGCCACCAAGCGGGGGGGCCGGGACGAGCAGTACTTC. Translated, it gives CATKRGGRDEQYF.

This clonotype was seen ten or more times. The V call is TRBV10-3, the J call TRBJ1-1, with 9 positions matching TRBD1. V was pared by 8 bases and J by 1 base, with 8 bases of the junction left unmatched. The CDR3 has 15 amino acids. Germline V gene data show CDR1 as ENHRY and CDR2 as SYGVKD. The CDR3 nucleotides are TGTGCCATCCGCCCAGACAGGGGGAAGAACACTGAAGCTTTCTTT. As protein: CAIRPDRGKNTEAFF.

The chain has TRBV11-2 and TRBJ2-7, with 14 bases fitting TRBD2. The J segment lost 2 bases and the V segment lost 5 bases, leaving 5 bases of the junction unmatched. The CDR3 covers 16 residues. Germline lookup yields CDR1 SGHAT and CDR2 FQNNGV. CDR3: CASSRGTSGSTYEQYF. The CDR3 bases are TGTGCCAGCAGCCGCGGGACTAGCGGGAGCACCTACGAGCAGTACTTC.

The table lists this clonotype with many counts. This chain joins TRBV28 and TRBJ2-7, with a possible D match to TRBD2 (6 bases). The CDR3 contains 15 residues. V was shortened by 2 bases and J by 6 bases, with 17 bases between the two germline ends. The germline gives CDR1 MDHEN, CDR2 SYDVKM. The CDR3, as DNA: TGTGCCAGCAGTTTAGTGGAGCTCTGGAGGGCCGAGCAGTACTTC. The encoded protein is CASSLVELWRAEQYF.

This clonotype appeared a single time. The V and J genes are TRBV2 and TRBJ1-5; 9 bases are a match to TRBD1. Trimming cost V 5 bases and J 7 bases; bases outside gene matches: 15. The V gene's germline CDR1 is SNHLY and CDR2 FYNNEI. The CDR3 runs 17 residues. The CDR3 is CASSRTGENTGEQPQHF. CDR3 coding DNA: TGTGCCAGCAGTCGGACAGGGGAAAACACCGGGGAGCAGCCCCAGCATTTT. The full variable domain, in which reference TRBV2 and TRBJ1-5 provide the parts outside the CDR3, is EPEVTQTPSHQVTQMGQEVILRCVPISNHLYFYWYRQILGQKVEFLVSFYNNEISEKSEIFDDQFSVERPDGSNFTLKIRSTKLEDSAMYFCASSRTGENTGEQPQHFGDGTRLSIL.

This clonotype was seen ten or more times. This chain connects TRBV2 to TRBJ1-6; a weak D match, TRBD1 (6 bases). Germline V gene lookup returns CDR1 SNHLY and CDR2 FYNNEI. The V end was cut by 3 bases, the J end by 7 bases, with 13 bases between. The CDR3 covers 15 residues. CDR3 sequence: CASSDRGGQNSPLHF. DNA for the CDR3: TGTGCCAGCAGTGACAGGGGTGGCCAAAATTCACCCCTCCACTTT.

As for this clonotype: A much larger clone lies one base from this, so it may be a read error. The chain combines TRBV2 with TRBJ2-2; D not certain. The V and J ends lost 7 bases and 7 bases respectively, with 7 bases between them. The CDR3 spans 11 residues. Per germline, CDR1 SNHLY and CDR2 FYNNEI. The CDR3 DNA sequence: TGTGCCAGCATGGCCAACGGGGAGCTGTTTTTT. Translation: CASMANGELFF. Using reference TRBV2 and TRBJ2-2 for the parts outside the CDR3, the full variable domain is EPEVTQTPSHQVTQMGQEVILRCVPISNHLYFYWYRQILGQKVEFLVSFYNNEISEKSEIFDDQFSVERPDGSNFTLKIRSTKLEDSAMYFCASMANGELFFGEGSRLTVL.

This clonotype was recorded a few times. CDR3 sequence reads: CASSGPLRVTGELFF. In nucleotides, the CDR3 is TGTGCCAGCAGTGGGCCCCTGCGGGTCACCGGGGAGCTGTTTTTT. The chain is built from TRBV28 and TRBJ2-2; D is perhaps TRBD2 (5 bases). The germline V and J ends were trimmed by 5 bases and 4 bases, with 14 bases remaining between them. The CDR3 totals 15 residues. CDR1 is MDHEN, CDR2 SYDVKM, per germline.

The V gene is TRBV5-1, the J gene TRBJ2-6, with D hard to call. V was trimmed by 0 bases and J by 0 bases, leaving 7 bases between them. This CDR3 spans 16 amino acids. Germline V gene lookup returns CDR1 SGHRS and CDR2 YFSETQ. As DNA, the CDR3 is TGCGCCAGCAGCTTGGCGGCTGCCTCTGGGGCCAACGTCCTGACTTTC. It specifies CASSLAAASGANVLTF.

This clonotype was seen at least ten times. The chain has TRBV3-1 and TRBJ1-1; perhaps TRBD1 as D (5 bases). This CDR3 contains 15 residues. Between the trimmed V and J ends, which lost 5 bases and 5 bases, there was a span of 18 bases. Germline CDR1 LGHDT, CDR2 YNNKEL (reference sequence). This CDR3 reads CASSALFSGLTEAFF. As DNA, the CDR3 is TGTGCCAGCAGCGCCTTGTTCTCAGGGTTGACTGAAGCTTTCTTT.

This clonotype was seen a few times. The CDR3 is CASSYGRVAGAYNEQFF. CDR3 sequence (DNA): TGTGCCAGCAGTTACGGCCGGGTTGCGGGCGCCTACAATGAGCAGTTCTTC. V is TRBV6-6 and J is TRBJ2-1, with D perhaps TRBD2 (5 bases). This CDR3 contains 17 residues. CDR1 is MNHNY, CDR2 SVGAGI, per germline (reference sequence). Trimming left V 2 bases short and J 2 bases short, with 16 bases between.

This clonotype was detected ten times or more. The J gene is TRBJ2-5, the V gene TRBV7-2; 7 positions agree with TRBD2. V shed 1 base and J 2 bases; nucleotides not matched to a gene: 7. In germline, CDR1 is SGHTA, CDR2 FQGNSA. The CDR3 has 16 amino acids. CDR3 in amino acids: CASSLGLRGDQETQYF. The CDR3 nucleotides are TGTGCCAGCAGCTTAGGGTTACGGGGGGATCAAGAGACCCAGTACTTC.

This clonotype was counted at least ten times. The V and J genes are TRBV27 and TRBJ1-5, with a tentative D call TRBD1 (5 bases). This CDR3 comprises 16 residues. Germline loops: CDR1 MNHEY, CDR2 SMNVEV (reference sequence). Trimming removed 3 bases at V and 3 bases at J, with 15 bases between. This chain's CDR3 is CASSFGGGGFNQPQHF. DNA for the CDR3: TGTGCCAGCAGTTTCGGGGGGGGGGGTTTCAATCAGCCCCAGCATTTT.

The CDR3 coding sequence is TGCGCCAGCAGTCAAGATAGCGGGAGAGGCACAGATACGCAGTATTTT. It specifies CASSQDSGRGTDTQYF. The genes are TRBV5-1 and TRBJ2-3; TRBD2 aligns across 9 bases. Per germline, CDR1 SGHRS and CDR2 YFSETQ. The junction had 8 bases not matched to a gene; V was cut back by 5 bases and J by 1 base. The CDR3 consists of 16 residues.

The chain is built from TRBV5-1 and TRBJ1-2, with a tentative D call TRBD1 (5 bases). V gave up 4 bases and J gave up 4 bases, with 20 bases separating them. CDR1 is SGHRS and CDR2 is YFSETQ in the germline V gene. There are 16 residues in the CDR3. CDR3 amino acids: CASSPGAGTLAYGYTF. DNA for the CDR3: TGCGCCAGCAGCCCCGGGGCAGGGACCTTGGCCTATGGCTACACCTTC. Combining the CDR3 with reference TRBV5-1 and TRBJ1-2 gives the whole variable domain KAGVTQTPRYLIKTRGQQVTLSCSPISGHRSVSWYQQTPGQGLQFLFEYFSETQRNKGNFPGRFSGRQFSNSRSEMNVSTLELGDSALYLCASSPGAGTLAYGYTFGSGTRLTVV.

This clonotype occurred many times. The rearrangement joins TRBV7-9 to TRBJ2-7; 7 bases align to TRBD1. The ends lost 7 bases at V and 6 bases at J; junction bases unmatched: 3. The CDR3 has 11 residues. Germline V gives CDR1 SEHNR, CDR2 FQNEAQ (reference sequence). The CDR3 protein is CASNRGTEQYF. CDR3 in DNA: TGTGCCAGCAACAGGGGCACCGAGCAGTACTTC.

The CDR3 DNA reads TGTGCCAGCAGCCAAGAGGGGGGGGACCTCTATAATTCACCCCTCCACTTT. Translating it yields CASSQEGGDLYNSPLHF. The chain employs TRBV3-1 and TRBJ1-6; the D gene is possibly TRBD1 (5 bases). The CDR3 spans 17 residues. With 0 bases removed from V and 3 bases from J, the gap between germline ends came to 12 bases. From germline, CDR1 is LGHDT and CDR2 YNNKEL (reference sequence). Full variable domain (rest looked up from reference TRBV3-1 and TRBJ1-6): DTAVSQTPKYLVTQMGNDKSIKCEQNLGHDTMYWYKQDSKKFLKIMFSYNNKELIINETVPNRFSPKSPDKAHLNLHINSLELGDSAVYFCASSQEGGDLYNSPLHFGNGTRLTVT.

This clonotype was picked up many times. This chain links TRBV7-3 with TRBJ2-2; the match to TRBD2 covers 8 bases. V gave up 3 bases and J gave up 6 bases; unmatched junction bases: 6. CDR1 and CDR2 (germline): SGHTA, FQGTGA. This CDR3 has 15 residues. The CDR3 DNA sequence: TGTGCCAGCAGCTTGTCTCCGGGGGGGCCCGGGGAGCTGTTTTTT. Translating it yields CASSLSPGGPGELFF.

The chain uses TRBV5-5 and TRBJ2-5; D may be TRBD2 (5 bases). Germline V gene sequence: CDR1 SGHKS, CDR2 YYEKEE (reference sequence). The CDR3 totals 15 residues. The V end lost 0 bases, the J end lost 0 bases, and 9 bases lay between the germline ends. The DNA of the CDR3 is TGTGCCAGCAGCTTGGTTCCGGGGTACCAAGAGACCCAGTACTTC. Its protein product is CASSLVPGYQETQYF.